Presented here are 32 T cell receptor beta chains from one specimen sequenced in a study of T-cell memory formation after mild COVID-19. TCRdb fed the 5' RACE reads into MiXCR, producing one record per CDR3 protein. The profile shows tens of thousands of distinct CDR3 sequences, 13% of them singletons. Sequenced input: PBMCs or a T cell subset sorted from them (not recorded which). Receptors originate from an adult woman who had mild COVID-19 (a few samples of this study predate the infection). Cell type and time point are not known.

This clonotype was detected a few times. V and J are TRBV20-1 and TRBJ2-5; D gene unclear. Germline lookup yields CDR1 DFQATT and CDR2 SNEGSKA (reference sequence). Trimming pared 1 base from V and 5 bases from J, leaving 14 bases between. The CDR3 has 14 amino acids. CDR3 coding DNA: TGCAGTGCTAGAGGGGCAGCTTCGACGGAGACCCAGTACTTC. Protein sequence: CSARGAASTETQYF.

The chain is built from TRBV20-1 and TRBJ2-1; D gene uncertain. V lost 0 bases and J 0 bases, leaving 9 bases between the germline ends. The CDR3 extends over 15 amino acids. Germline CDR1 reads DFQATT; CDR2 reads SNEGSKA (reference sequence). The DNA for the CDR3 is TGCAGTGCTAGAGATCGAGTCAGCTCCTACAATGAGCAGTTCTTC. This encodes CSARDRVSSYNEQFF.

This chain connects TRBV5-1 to TRBJ1-1; 10 bases line up with TRBD1. Germline V CDR1 and CDR2: SGHRS, YFSETQ. J gave up 5 bases and V 2 bases, and 3 bases lay outside the gene matches. This CDR3 has 14 residues. Written as DNA, the CDR3 is TGCGCCAGCAGCTTCCGGGACAGGGGTACTGAAGCTTTCTTT. Translating gives CASSFRDRGTEAFF.

The chain has TRBV7-2 and TRBJ1-2; possible D gene TRBD1, 5 bases. Germline lookup yields CDR1 SGHTA and CDR2 FQGNSA. CDR3 size: 14 residues. Trimming took off 5 bases at V and 5 bases at J, with 15 bases between the two ends. For the CDR3, the DNA is TGTGCCAGCAGCCTAGACCAGGGTGATTATGGCTACACCTTC. This sequence encodes CASSLDQGDYGYTF.

This clonotype was counted a few times. This chain uses TRBV14 with TRBJ2-3; D gene uncertain. The CDR3 spans 14 residues. The V end was cut by 0 bases, the J end by 2 bases, with 6 bases between. Germline V lookup: CDR1 SGHDN, CDR2 FVKESK. The CDR3 region is CASSQDRYTDTQYF. The DNA for the CDR3 is TGTGCCAGCAGCCAAGATAGGTACACAGATACGCAGTATTTT.

The chain joins TRBV19 to TRBJ2-7; D is uncertain. CDR1 is LNHDA and CDR2 is SQIVND in the germline V gene (reference sequence). V was shortened by 4 bases and J by 1 base, with 17 bases between the two germline ends. The CDR3 sequence is 16 residues long. The CDR3 DNA reads TGTGCCAGTAGTACTCTCCGGGCCCACCCATCCTACGAGCAGTACTTC. Translating it yields CASSTLRAHPSYEQYF.

J is TRBJ2-7 and V is TRBV12-3 or TRBV12-4; no clear D gene. The V and J ends lost 5 bases and 0 bases respectively, with 11 bases between them. The CDR3 covers 14 residues. Here the CDR3 reads CASSARPSSYEQYF. The CDR3 nucleotides read TGTGCCAGCAGTGCACGGCCCAGCTCCTACGAGCAGTACTTC.

This clonotype was observed a few times. The J gene is TRBJ2-1, the V gene TRBV27; no definite D call. Germline V gene data show CDR1 as MNHEY and CDR2 as SMNVEV (reference sequence). This CDR3 has 15 residues. The V end was cut by 3 bases, the J end by 3 bases, with 12 bases between. CDR3 coding DNA: TGTGCCAGCAGTTTTATGCCAGGAGACTACAATGAGCAGTTCTTC. The encoded protein is CASSFMPGDYNEQFF.

The V call is TRBV7-9, the J call TRBJ2-5; 10 bases are shared with TRBD2. Trimming cost V 1 base and J 13 bases; bases outside gene matches: 9. CDR1 SEHNR and CDR2 FQNEAQ come from the germline V gene (reference sequence). This CDR3 has 14 amino acids. CDR3 sequence (DNA): TGTGCCAGCAGCTTAGGTGTTCTAGCGGGGGACAGGTACTTC. This sequence encodes CASSLGVLAGDRYF.

The CDR3 sequence: CASSSHVTGSGNTIYF. The CDR3 bases are TGTGCCAGCAGCTCGCACGTAACAGGGTCTGGAAACACCATATATTTT. The chain combines TRBV7-8 with TRBJ1-3; maybe TRBD1 (6 bases). The CDR3 covers 16 residues. Germline lookup yields CDR1 SGHVS and CDR2 FQNEAQ. The V gene lost 4 bases and the J gene lost 1 base, with 14 bases spanning the gap.

The V call is TRBV24-1, the J call TRBJ2-2; D uncertain. CDR3 length: 12 amino acids. V was pared by 7 bases and J by 5 bases, with 7 bases between. CDR1 is KGHDR, CDR2 SFDVKD, per germline. Here the CDR3 reads CATRGRTGELFF. The CDR3 DNA reads TGTGCCACCAGGGGCCGAACCGGGGAGCTGTTTTTT.

There are a few counts of this clonotype. At one end, the junction sequence differs from germline, possibly due to a read error. This chain uses TRBV7-7 with TRBJ1-3; 9 bases match TRBD1. In germline, CDR1 is SSHAT, CDR2 FNYEAQ (reference sequence). The CDR3 contains 15 residues. The CDR3 DNA reads as TGTGCTAGCAGTCAAGGGACAGGGAGGTTGTCCACCATATATTTT. Translating it yields CASSQGTGRLSTIYF.

This chain uses TRBV9 with TRBJ2-7, with 9 bases aligning to TRBD2. This CDR3 is 15 amino acids long. V lost 3 bases to trimming and J lost 3 bases; unmatched junction nucleotides: 7. Germline V gene lookup returns CDR1 SGDLS and CDR2 YYNGEE. In DNA, the CDR3 is TGTGCCAGCAGCGGCGAAGCGGGGGGCATCTACGAGCAGTACTTC. Translating it yields CASSGEAGGIYEQYF.

This clonotype was seen repeatedly, ten times or more. The chain couples TRBV7-3 to TRBJ2-3, with TRBD2 matching 7 bases. Germline lookup yields CDR1 SGHTA and CDR2 FQGTGA. The CDR3 is made up of 12 amino acids. Trimming at V came to 3 bases and at J to 8 bases, leaving 2 bases not matched to a gene. The CDR3, as DNA: TGTGCCAGCAGCTTGGGCGGGGGTACGCAGTATTTT. It encodes CASSLGGGTQYF.

The chain recombines TRBV7-2 with TRBJ2-1; TRBD2 agrees at 7 bases. The CDR3 covers 16 residues. The germline CDR1 and CDR2 sequences are SGHTA and FQGNSA. The V gene end was trimmed by 1 base and the J gene end by 3 bases; junction bases not matched to a gene: 6. CDR3 sequence: CASSLGYLADYNEQFF. In DNA, the CDR3 is TGTGCCAGCAGCTTAGGGTATCTAGCGGACTACAATGAGCAGTTCTTC. Full variable domain (rest looked up from reference TRBV7-2 and TRBJ2-1): GAGVSQSPSNKVTEKGKDVELRCDPISGHTALYWYRQSLGQGLEFLIYFQGNSAPDKSGLPSDRFSAERTGGSVSTLTIQRTQQEDSAVYLCASSLGYLADYNEQFFGPGTRLTVL.

The CDR3 is CASSQPGTGSYEQYF. CDR3 bases: TGTGCCAGCAGCCAACCCGGGACAGGCTCCTACGAGCAGTACTTC. The rearrangement links TRBV3-1 to TRBJ2-7, with 8 positions matching TRBD1. CDR3 length: 15 amino acids. Germline V gene lookup returns CDR1 LGHDT and CDR2 YNNKEL (reference sequence). Trimming at V came to 2 bases and at J to 0 bases, leaving 3 bases not matched to a gene.

The rearrangement uses TRBV6-2 or TRBV6-3 and TRBJ1-1; tentative D call: TRBD1 (6 bases). Looked up from germline, CDR1 is MNHEY and CDR2 is SVGEGT. This CDR3 has 19 residues. V lost 0 bases and J 0 bases, leaving 20 bases between the germline ends. The CDR3 coding sequence is TGTGCCAGCAGTTACTCGGGGACACAGGTATCCTGGATGAACACTGAAGCTTTCTTT. This codes for CASSYSGTQVSWMNTEAFF.

This clonotype has a handful of counts. V gene TRBV2 combines with J gene TRBJ2-3; a possible D gene is TRBD2 (5 bases). V lost 9 bases and J lost 5, with 6 bases in between. The CDR3 is made up of 10 amino acids. Germline lookup yields CDR1 SNHLY and CDR2 FYNNEI. Written as DNA, the CDR3 is TGTGCCAGTCGGGGAGATACGCAGTATTTT. Amino acid sequence: CASRGDTQYF.

This clonotype was observed a handful of times. V is TRBV4-2 and J is TRBJ1-1; TRBD1 agrees at 7 bases. This CDR3 region has 15 residues. CDR1 is LGHNA and CDR2 is YNFKEQ in the germline V gene. V was pared by 1 base and J by 4 bases, with 6 bases of the junction left unmatched. The CDR3 reads CASSQGEGASTEAFF. CDR3 coding DNA: TGTGCCAGCAGCCAAGGAGAGGGGGCCAGCACTGAAGCTTTCTTT.

This clonotype has at least ten counts. The rearrangement links TRBV11-2 to TRBJ2-1, with D unclear. CDR1 is SGHAT and CDR2 is FQNNGV in the germline V gene. CDR3 length: 15 amino acids. The V gene lost 3 bases and the J gene lost 0 bases, with 9 bases spanning the gap. The CDR3 bases are TGTGCCAGCAGCTTCCATGGAAGCTCCTACAATGAGCAGTTCTTC. Translating gives CASSFHGSSYNEQFF.

This clonotype has ten or more counts. The chain carries TRBV7-8 and TRBJ2-3; D might be TRBD1 (5 bases). V lost 0 bases to trimming and J lost 1 base, with 8 bases between them. Per the germline V gene, CDR1 is SGHVS and CDR2 is FQNEAQ. The CDR3 runs 15 residues. CDR3 in amino acids: CASSLAGVGTDTQYF. In DNA form, the CDR3 reads TGTGCCAGCAGCTTAGCAGGGGTCGGCACAGATACGCAGTATTTT. The entire variable domain, with the rest obtained from reference TRBV7-8 and TRBJ2-3, is as follows: GAGVSQSPRYKVAKRGQDVALRCDPISGHVSLFWYQQALGQGPEFLTYFQNEAQLDKSGLPSDRFFAERPEGSVSTLKIQRTQQEDSAVYLCASSLAGVGTDTQYFGPGTRLTVL.

This clonotype has at least ten counts. In DNA form, the CDR3 reads TGTGCCAGCTCACCTCAGGACAGGGGGCCCTACGAGCAGTACTTC. Its translation is CASSPQDRGPYEQYF. The V call is TRBV18, the J call TRBJ2-7; 11 bases map to TRBD1. The CDR3 is 15 residues long. CDR1 is KGHSH, CDR2 LQKENI, per germline. Trimming cost V 3 bases and J 2 bases; bases outside gene matches: 3.

To note about this clonotype: This could be a read error, since a much larger clone is one nucleotide away. V usage is TRBV5-1 and J usage is TRBJ2-1; 8 bases are shared with TRBD2. The ends lost 1 base at V and 9 bases at J; junction bases unmatched: 6. This CDR3 has 14 amino acids. Germline V CDR1 and CDR2: SGHRS, YFSETQ. The CDR3 is CASSLSGGDTEQFF. In DNA, the CDR3 is TGCGCCAGCAGCTTGTCCGGGGGGGACACTGAGCAGTTCTTC.

In its sample, this clonotype was seen a few times. The chain has TRBV12-3 or TRBV12-4 and TRBJ2-7; D is uncertain. V was clipped by 6 bases and J by 3 bases, with 6 bases between them. The CDR3 has 11 amino acids. Written as DNA, the CDR3 is TGTGCCAGCAGGGAGAGCTACGAGCAGTACTTC. It specifies CASRESYEQYF.

This clonotype was seen only a few times. The genes are TRBV5-1 and TRBJ2-7; no clear D. This CDR3 spans 16 amino acids. The ends were cut back, 0 bases at V and 0 bases at J, with 13 bases in the middle. Germline CDR1 is SGHRS and CDR2 is YFSETQ. The CDR3 reads CASSLVDGLSSYEQYF. The CDR3 bases are TGCGCCAGCAGCTTGGTGGACGGGCTGAGCTCCTACGAGCAGTACTTC. The whole variable domain, remainder taken from reference TRBV5-1 and TRBJ2-7, is KAGVTQTPRYLIKTRGQQVTLSCSPISGHRSVSWYQQTPGQGLQFLFEYFSETQRNKGNFPGRFSGRQFSNSRSEMNVSTLELGDSALYLCASSLVDGLSSYEQYFGPGTRLTVT.

The chain uses TRBV5-1 and TRBJ1-6; 10 bases map to TRBD1. The V gene end was trimmed by 2 bases and the J gene end by 7 bases; junction bases not matched to a gene: 3. Per the germline V gene, CDR1 is SGHRS and CDR2 is YFSETQ. The CDR3 is 15 residues long. The CDR3 loop reads CASSLDRGLNSPLHF. The CDR3 DNA reads as TGCGCCAGCAGCTTAGACAGGGGGCTGAATTCACCCCTCCACTTT.

This clonotype was seen more than once but under ten times. The chain uses TRBV6-4 and TRBJ2-1; 7 bases match TRBD2. With 4 bases clipped from V and 8 bases from J, the junction kept 8 bases outside the gene matches. This CDR3 has 14 residues. From germline, CDR1 is MRHNA and CDR2 SNTAGT. In nucleotides, the CDR3 is TGTGCCAGCAGTGCTGGACTAGGAGGGTATGAGCAGTTCTTC. This translates into CASSAGLGGYEQFF.

This clonotype was observed a handful of times. The chain combines TRBV27 with TRBJ1-5; D is unresolved. Germline V lookup: CDR1 MNHEY, CDR2 SMNVEV (reference sequence). The CDR3 is 15 residues long. Trimming stripped 5 bases from V and 4 bases from J, with 15 bases between. The CDR3 protein is CASSLRGARNQPQHF. In DNA form, the CDR3 reads TGTGCCAGCAGTCTACGAGGCGCCCGTAATCAGCCCCAGCATTTT.

The chain recombines TRBV14 with TRBJ1-3; tentatively, D is TRBD1 (5 bases). With 4 bases removed from V and 4 bases from J, the gap between germline ends came to 11 bases. Germline values: CDR1 SGHDN, CDR2 FVKESK. The CDR3 extends over 14 amino acids. In DNA form, the CDR3 reads TGTGCCAGCAGCCCGACTAGGGGAGGAAACACCATATATTTT. This translates into CASSPTRGGNTIYF.

This clonotype was seen a handful of times. The J gene is TRBJ1-2, the V gene TRBV5-1; D is undetermined. V lost 1 base and J lost 3, with 7 bases in between. CDR1 is SGHRS, CDR2 YFSETQ, per germline. The CDR3 consists of 13 residues. CDR3 nucleotides: TGCGCCAGCAGCTTGACTAAGGACTATGGCTACACCTTC. It specifies CASSLTKDYGYTF.

The chain combines TRBV10-3 with TRBJ2-2; a weak D match, TRBD1 (6 bases). The CDR3 totals 17 residues. Germline V gene data show CDR1 as ENHRY and CDR2 as SYGVKD. The V end was cut by 3 bases, the J end by 0 bases, with 14 bases between. CDR3 DNA: TGTGCCATCAGTGAAGCCGGACAGTTCGCGAACACCGGGGAGCTGTTTTTT. This translates into CAISEAGQFANTGELFF.

The chain joins TRBV5-1 to TRBJ1-2, with TRBD1 matching over 9 bases. With 4 bases clipped from V and 2 bases from J, the junction kept 15 bases outside the gene matches. The CDR3 contains 18 residues. CDR1 SGHRS and CDR2 YFSETQ come from the germline V gene. The CDR3 protein is CASSVNPGQGSGNYGYTF. The CDR3 DNA follows: TGCGCCAGCAGCGTTAATCCGGGACAGGGAAGCGGCAACTATGGCTACACCTTC.